This T cell receptor beta chain was recovered during a study of T cells in narcolepsy (dated by TCRdb to the late 2010s). Regarding the research as a whole: Patients with narcolepsy type 1 or type 2 (NT1, NT2) were enrolled in the study together with healthy control donors. Autoreactive T cells targeting hypocretin neuron self-antigens (hypocretin, TRIB2) were sought in narcolepsy patients, and TCR Vbeta sequencing was used to track clonotypes in blood and CSF.

Library creation used the immunoSEQ multiplex PCR assay. What TCRdb holds here is the immuneACCESS table cut down to in-frame rearrangements. Part of the clones is not present; checked against another copy, under half of the missing clones reflect an unresolved V gene, and the others are unexplained. This sample holds 20,000 to 30,000 clones; around 85% were observed only once. 10% to 13% of the sample comes from the top ten. As regards this clone: It has no known antigen specificity. No base quality information exists; no much larger clone differs at one position.

The study at large found these results: Patients and controls had similar numbers of sequenced blood memory CD4+ clonotypes, with averages of approximately 40,000 in patients and around 36,000 in controls. Certain blood memory CD4+ repertoires from patients and controls had no sequences that matched autoreactive T cell clones. According to the report, autoreactive clonotypes were detected serially in the blood of the same patients and of different patients, but not in healthy controls. In plots comparing CSF and blood CD4+ T cell clonotypes from the same patient, HCRT-specific and TRIB2-specific autoreactive clonotypes were highlighted.

For TCR Vbeta sequencing, memory CD4+ T cells were sorted ex vivo from the peripheral blood of narcolepsy patients and healthy controls. The specimen sequenced was memory (CD45RA-) CD4+ T cells from blood. The cell subset or site label, read with the paper, signifies: memory T cells sorted ex vivo from peripheral blood. The clonotype was recovered from a human donor in good health.

The sequenced DNA is TGTGCCAGCAGTGATTCTCCCCTAGGCTGGGCGCAGTTCTTC. The encoded protein is CASSDSPLGWAQFF. The V and J segments used are TRBV6-1 and TRBJ2-1, with the D gene not confidently named. The CDR3 covers 14 residues, taking in both the cysteine and the phenylalanine. Only the CDR3 DNA is retained, 42 bases long and in frame from the first base. The V and J ends are trimmed by 3 bases and 12 bases, leaving 18 bases between them. The germline V gene provides CDR1 MNHNS and CDR2 SASEGT.